These 17 T cell receptor beta chains were sequenced from one sample in a study of glioma-infiltrating T cells. Amplification of TCR alpha and beta CDR3 regions from RNA used iRepertoire nested multiplex PCR. TCRdb re-derived calls from the multiplex PCR reads in MiXCR, one entry per CDR3 protein. The sample has about 140,000 distinct CDR3 sequences, about two fifths seen once. The source material was glioma tissue, nonneoplastic brain tissue, or PBMCs (not recorded which). Every receptor here comes from a human donor with low-grade glioma or glioblastoma, undergoing nonglioma brain surgery, or in good health (not recorded which).

This clonotype was seen a handful of times. This chain uses TRBV12-3 or TRBV12-4 with TRBJ2-3, with 8 bases lining up with TRBD2. This CDR3 is 14 amino acids long. V dropped 6 bases and J dropped 0; count of bases not matched to a gene: 2. CDR3 DNA sequence: TGTGCCAGCAGACTAGCGGCAAGCACAGATACGCAGTATTTT. This sequence encodes CASRLAASTDTQYF.

This chain links TRBV20-1 with TRBJ2-1; the D is unclear. Between the trimmed V and J ends, which lost 3 bases and 10 bases, there was a span of 13 bases. The germline V gene has CDR1 DFQATT and CDR2 SNEGSKA (reference sequence). CDR3 length: 12 amino acids. CDR3 sequence reads: CSASHSHYEQFF. CDR3 coding DNA: TGCAGTGCTAGCCACAGCCATTACGAGCAGTTCTTC.

This rearrangement joins TRBV25-1 to TRBJ2-1, with D possibly TRBD2 on 5 matching bases. The CDR3 extends over 15 amino acids. Trimming shortened V by 1 base and J by 8 bases, and 15 bases separated the two germline ends. The germline gives CDR1 MGHDK, CDR2 SYGVNS. The CDR3 reads CASSELVVGEHEQFF. The CDR3 DNA sequence: TGTGCCAGCAGTGAATTGGTAGTGGGAGAGCATGAGCAGTTCTTC.

This clonotype was seen a handful of times. This chain connects TRBV7-2 to TRBJ2-7, with TRBD1 matching over 7 bases. J lost 2 bases, V lost 1 base, and 5 bases had no gene match. This CDR3 contains 15 residues. In germline, CDR1 is SGHTA, CDR2 FQGNSA. The CDR3, as DNA: TGTGCCAGCAGCTTAGACCTTGGACAGGCCTACGAGCAGTACTTC. Protein sequence: CASSLDLGQAYEQYF.

This sequence joins TRBV4-2 and TRBJ2-1; weak D call: TRBD2 (6 bases). The CDR3 length is 15 residues. V was trimmed by 0 bases and J by 8 bases, leaving 14 bases between them. The V gene's germline CDR1 is LGHNA and CDR2 YNFKEQ. The CDR3 nucleotides are TGTGCCAGCAGCCAAGATGGCGGGATGACGGATGAGCAGTTCTTC. This translates into CASSQDGGMTDEQFF.

The rearrangement links TRBV4-1 to TRBJ2-3; 9 bases match TRBD1. The CDR3 contains 15 residues. J lost 4 bases, V lost 1 base, and 3 bases had no gene match. In germline, CDR1 is MGHRA, CDR2 YSYEKL. CDR3 region: CASSQVGQGSDTQYF. In DNA form, the CDR3 reads TGCGCCAGCAGCCAAGTCGGACAGGGGTCAGATACGCAGTATTTT.

This chain joins TRBV4-2 and TRBJ2-7; 9 positions match TRBD1. CDR3 length: 15 amino acids. With V trimmed by 4 bases and J by 6 bases, 10 bases remained unmatched. Germline-derived CDR1 and CDR2 are LGHNA and YNFKEQ. The CDR3 sequence: CASSPQTGQGIEQYF. The CDR3 DNA sequence: TGTGCCAGCAGCCCCCAAACGGGACAGGGAATCGAGCAGTACTTC.

The chain is built from TRBV20-1 and TRBJ2-3, with D maybe TRBD1 (6 bases). The CDR3 extends over 15 amino acids. V was cut by 6 bases and J by 4 bases, with 20 bases left in between. Per germline, CDR1 DFQATT and CDR2 SNEGSKA (reference sequence). Written as DNA, the CDR3 is TGCAGTGCACCTACCAGACAGGATCACGCAGATACGCAGTATTTT. It codes for CSAPTRQDHADTQYF.

Turning to this clonotype: One junction end disagrees with the germline gene, perhaps due to a read error. V and J are TRBV15 and TRBJ2-1; D is unresolved. Germline values: CDR1 LNHNV, CDR2 YYDKDF (reference sequence). The CDR3 is made up of 13 amino acids. The CDR3 DNA sequence: TGTGCCACGGAGCGAGTGGGGAACAATGAGGAGTTCTTC. It codes for CATERVGNNEEFF.

J is TRBJ2-7 and V is TRBV6-2 or TRBV6-3; TRBD2 agrees at 11 bases. Looked up from germline, CDR1 is MNHEY and CDR2 is SVGEGT. Unmatched junction bases numbered 6, after V lost 2 bases and J lost 12 bases. This CDR3 has 13 residues. The CDR3 DNA reads as TGTGCCAGCAGTTACGGACTAGCGGGTTACTGGTACTTC. Translated, it gives CASSYGLAGYWYF.

This clonotype has a handful of counts. The chain joins TRBV2 to TRBJ2-7, with a weak D call TRBD2 (6 bases). Trimming removed 2 bases from V and 6 bases from J, with 14 bases in between. There are 14 residues in the CDR3. Per the germline V gene, CDR1 is SNHLY and CDR2 is FYNNEI. The CDR3 DNA follows: TGTGCCAGCAGTGAACGGCAGTCCGGGGGCGAGCAGTACTTC. This codes for CASSERQSGGEQYF.

This clonotype was detected only a few times. The gene calls are TRBV20-1 and TRBJ2-1; D perhaps matches TRBD2 (6 bases). Germline V gives CDR1 DFQATT, CDR2 SNEGSKA (reference sequence). The V end lost 0 bases, the J end lost 3 bases, and 15 bases lay between the germline ends. There are 16 residues in the CDR3. Written as DNA, the CDR3 is TGCAGTGCTAGAGAGGACTATCGTTTCCTCTACAATGAGCAGTTCTTC. This encodes CSAREDYRFLYNEQFF.

This clonotype qualifies as medium-sized (0.01 to 0.1%). This sequence joins TRBV27 and TRBJ2-5; D not certain. Between the trimmed V and J ends, which lost 3 bases and 3 bases, there was a span of 14 bases. The CDR3 length is 15 residues. Per germline, CDR1 MNHEY and CDR2 SMNVEV (reference sequence). The chain's CDR3 is CASSFHPLQKETQYF. In nucleotides, the CDR3 is TGTGCCAGCAGTTTCCATCCTCTACAGAAAGAGACCCAGTACTTC.

The chain couples TRBV4-3 to TRBJ2-3; D unclear. From germline, CDR1 is LGHNA and CDR2 YSLEER. Trimming shortened V by 1 base and J by 2 bases, and 10 bases separated the two germline ends. The CDR3 totals 15 residues. Here the CDR3 reads CASSQGPGVTDTQYF. In nucleotides, the CDR3 is TGCGCCAGCAGCCAAGGCCCCGGAGTCACAGATACGCAGTATTTT.

Turning to this clonotype: A much more abundant neighbour one base away suggests this may be a read error. This chain links TRBV6-1 with TRBJ2-3; D unresolved. CDR1 is MNHNS and CDR2 is SASEGT in the germline V gene. The CDR3 is 11 residues long. V lost 6 bases, J lost 8 bases, and 9 bases lay in between. CDR3 in DNA: TGTGCCAGCAGGGAACGTCGTACGCAGTATTTT. It yields the protein CASRERRTQYF.

The chain couples TRBV6-1 to TRBJ1-1; no firm D call. The CDR3 is 13 amino acids. V lost 7 bases and J 5 bases, leaving 14 bases between the germline ends. Per germline, CDR1 MNHNS and CDR2 SASEGT. The CDR3 spells CASNAGLGTEAFF. For the CDR3, the DNA is TGTGCCAGCAACGCCGGTTTAGGTACTGAAGCTTTCTTT.

The J gene is TRBJ1-1, the V gene TRBV9; unclear D gene. Germline V gene sequence: CDR1 SGDLS, CDR2 YYNGEE. V was clipped by 0 bases and J by 1 base, with 4 bases between them. This CDR3 is built from 13 residues. The CDR3 DNA reads TGTGCCAGCAGCGTAGTTTGGAACACTGAAGCTTTCTTT. It translates to CASSVVWNTEAFF.